This T cell receptor (beta chain) appears in the sequencing data of a study of cytomegalovirus exposure and HLA in healthy donors. Study overall: Early release data held 85 million or so unique TCRs from HLA-typed donors. Out of a few hundred genotyped donors, about 80% belonged to the Caucasian-associated ancestry cluster.

As for this clone: No antigen is known for it.

CDR1 and CDR2 (germline): SGHKS, YYEKEE (reference sequence). The CDR3 covers 13 residues. The ends were cut back, 3 bases at V and 3 bases at J, with 9 bases in the middle. Study-wide points: Later on, analysis showed that most CMV-associated TCR beta chains appeared to be HLA-restricted. HLA alleles showed associations with around 15,000 TCR beta sequences in a later analysis, at a 0.05 false discovery rate.

The primer mix had 60 Vbeta and 13 Jbeta primers. Using immunoSEQ multiplex PCR, the repertoire was profiled, and TCRdb retains in-frame clones only, with some absent. The sample has hundreds of thousands of clones; about 80% are singletons. The chain is built from TRBV5-5 and TRBJ2-5, with unresolved D. The sequenced material came from PBMCs. The receptor comes from a man between 18 and 35 years old in good health and CMV-seronegative. The CDR3: CASSSTSKETQYF. Here the CDR3 DNA reads TGTGCCAGCAGCTCCACATCAAAAGAGACCCAGTACTTC.